The 28 T cell receptor beta chains listed next were all sequenced from one sample in a study of cytomegalovirus exposure and HLA in healthy donors. PCR involved 60 Vbeta and 13 Jbeta primers. TCRdb keeps only in-frame clones here, not all; method: immunoSEQ multiplex PCR. The sample lists around 110,000 clones; about 70% were seen once. Sequenced input: PBMCs. The receptors originated from a woman aged 50 to 65 in good health and CMV-seropositive.

By sample fraction, this clone is medium-sized. This CDR3 is CASSQLLAGASYEQYF. The CDR3 region has the DNA TGTGCCAGCAGCCAGCTTCTAGCGGGGGCGAGCTACGAGCAGTACTTC. This chain connects TRBV5-5 to TRBJ2-7, with 10 bases identical to TRBD2. V shed 4 bases and J 3 bases; nucleotides not matched to a gene: 10. Germline V gene data show CDR1 as SGHKS and CDR2 as YYEKEE (reference sequence). The CDR3 contains 16 residues.

This clone was counted only a few times. The rearrangement uses TRBV7-9 and TRBJ1-2; perhaps TRBD1 as D (5 bases). The CDR3 is 15 amino acids. Trimming pared 1 base from V and 2 bases from J, leaving 11 bases between. The V gene's germline CDR1 is SEHNR and CDR2 FQNEAQ (reference sequence). The CDR3 nucleotides are TGTGCCAGCAGCTTAGGGCAGGGTCCCAACTATGGCTACACCTTC. Protein: CASSLGQGPNYGYTF.

The chain combines TRBV19 with TRBJ1-1; TRBD1 is a possible D gene (5 bases). This CDR3 is 14 amino acids long. V lost 3 bases and J lost 2, with 10 bases in between. CDR1 and CDR2 from the germline V gene are LNHDA and SQIVND (reference sequence). In DNA, the CDR3 is TGTGCCAGTAGTATCGGGCAGGGTAACACTGAAGCTTTCTTT. Its translation is CASSIGQGNTEAFF.

This clone has a single count. V and J are TRBV10-2 and TRBJ1-2; D possibly corresponds to TRBD1 (6 bases). From germline, CDR1 is WSHSY and CDR2 SAAADI. Trimming stripped 6 bases from V and 4 bases from J, with 21 bases between. This CDR3 comprises 16 residues. CDR3 amino acids: CASSNLLMTGPYGYTF. The CDR3 DNA reads as TGCGCCAGCAGCAACCTGCTTATGACAGGTCCCTATGGCTACACCTTC.

V usage is TRBV6-6 and J usage is TRBJ1-1; D uncertain. Trimming took 2 bases from V and 2 from J, leaving 6 bases between them. CDR1 is MNHNY and CDR2 is SVGAGI in the germline V gene (reference sequence). This CDR3 contains 13 residues. CDR3 DNA sequence: TGTGCCAGCAGTTACGGCAGTAACACTGAAGCTTTCTTT. It translates to CASSYGSNTEAFF.

This clone appeared once. Here the CDR3 reads CAWSEGQGSEKLFF. The DNA for the CDR3 is TGTGCCTGGAGTGAGGGACAGGGGAGTGAAAAACTGTTTTTT. The chain couples TRBV30 to TRBJ1-4; TRBD1 aligns across 10 bases. CDR3 length: 14 amino acids. The germline gives CDR1 GTSNPN, CDR2 SVGIG (reference sequence). J was trimmed by 7 bases and V by 1 base; bases with no gene match: 3.

The chain carries TRBV30 and TRBJ1-2; weak D call: TRBD1 (5 bases). V lost 4 bases to trimming and J lost 3 bases, with 15 bases between them. Germline V gives CDR1 GTSNPN, CDR2 SVGIG (reference sequence). CDR3 length equals 14 residues. In DNA form, the CDR3 reads TGTGCCTGGACCCCGGCAGGGTTATACTATGGCTACACCTTC. Its translation is CAWTPAGLYYGYTF.

This chain links TRBV7-3 with TRBJ2-5; no clear D. The J call is in doubt because the DNA end fits TRBJ2-7 better. Germline CDR1 and CDR2: SGHTA and FQGTGA. There are 13 residues in the CDR3. The CDR3 loop is CASSLTPSYEQYF. Written as DNA, the CDR3 is TGTGCCAGCAGCTTAACGCCCTCCTACGAGCAGTACTTC.

The chain uses TRBV27 and TRBJ2-5; a weak D match, TRBD2 (7 bases). The germline V and J ends were trimmed by 0 bases and 5 bases, with 10 bases remaining between them. Looked up from germline, CDR1 is MNHEY and CDR2 is SMNVEV (reference sequence). The CDR3 has 14 residues. The CDR3 DNA is TGTGCCAGCAGTTTATCGGGGGGGGGCGAGACCCAGTACTTC. As protein: CASSLSGGGETQYF.

The V call is TRBV5-6, the J call TRBJ2-5, with TRBD2 identical over 12 bases. V lost 4 bases, J lost 5 bases, and 6 bases stayed unmatched. CDR3 length: 15 amino acids. Germline CDR1 reads SGHDT; CDR2 reads YYEEEE. CDR3 sequence reads: CASSPLAGGRETQYF. The CDR3 region has the DNA TGTGCCAGCAGCCCACTAGCGGGGGGCAGGGAGACCCAGTACTTC.

In this sample, this clone turned up once. The chain employs TRBV7-2 and TRBJ1-1; D ambiguous. This CDR3 comprises 13 residues. The V end was cut by 1 base, the J end by 4 bases, with 7 bases between. From germline, CDR1 is SGHTA and CDR2 FQGNSA. The CDR3 reads CASSLGSGTEAFF. The CDR3 DNA reads as TGTGCCAGCAGCTTAGGTAGCGGCACTGAAGCTTTCTTT.

The chain is built from TRBV5-4 and TRBJ2-1; possible D gene TRBD1, 6 bases. V lost 2 bases and J 9 bases, leaving 15 bases between the germline ends. Per germline, CDR1 SGHNT and CDR2 YYREEE (reference sequence). This CDR3 spans 14 amino acids. In DNA form, the CDR3 reads TGTGCCAGCAGCTTTTGGCAGGGGACCAGTGAGCAGTTCTTC. It is translated as CASSFWQGTSEQFF.

The chain links TRBV9 to TRBJ2-3, with 7 bases fitting TRBD2. Germline assignment: CDR1 SGDLS and CDR2 YYNGEE. CDR3 size: 16 residues. Trimming took 0 bases from V and 1 from J; bases not matched to a gene: 5. Here the CDR3 reads CASSVGRGGRTDTQYF. The CDR3 DNA follows: TGTGCCAGCAGCGTAGGTCGCGGGGGACGCACAGATACGCAGTATTTT. The variable domain in full, with the rest retrieved from reference TRBV9 and TRBJ2-3, is DSGVTQTPKHLITATGQRVTLRCSPRSGDLSVYWYQQSLDQGLQFLIQYYNGEERAKGNILERFSAQQFPDLHSELNLSSLELGDSALYFCASSVGRGGRTDTQYFGPGTRLTVL.

The rearrangement links TRBV18 to TRBJ2-7; 9 nucleotides match TRBD2. Germline-derived CDR1 and CDR2 are KGHSH and LQKENI. The CDR3 has 15 amino acids. The junction had 4 bases not matched to a gene; V was cut back by 4 bases and J by 0 bases. CDR3: CASSLRTSASYEQYF. DNA of the CDR3: TGTGCCAGCTCACTTAGGACTAGCGCCTCCTACGAGCAGTACTTC.

CDR3 nucleotide sequence: TGTGCCGTCCAATACTCTAGCGGGGCCCCAGAGACCCAGTACTTC. This gives the protein CAVQYSSGAPETQYF. The chain links TRBV6-1 to TRBJ2-5, with 9 positions matching TRBD2. Trimming took 11 bases from V and 4 from J; bases not matched to a gene: 14. Germline loops: CDR1 MNHNS, CDR2 SASEGT. CDR3 length equals 15 residues.

The gene calls are TRBV6-5 and TRBJ2-7; 7 bases line up with TRBD1. CDR1 is MNHEY, CDR2 SVGAGI, per germline. The CDR3 sequence is 12 residues long. Trimming took 7 bases from V and 5 from J; bases not matched to a gene: 5. For the CDR3, the DNA is TGTGCCAGCACCACACAGGGGAACGAGCAGTACTTC. As protein: CASTTQGNEQYF.

This clone was observed a few times. The chain couples TRBV5-1 to TRBJ1-3, with D unclear. Between the trimmed V and J ends, which lost 0 bases and 0 bases, there was a span of 7 bases. Germline CDR1 is SGHRS and CDR2 is YFSETQ. The CDR3 has 15 amino acids. The CDR3 bases are TGCGCCAGCAGCTTGGGGCTCCCCTCTGGAAACACCATATATTTT. Its translation is CASSLGLPSGNTIYF.

The table lists this clone with a few counts. The rearrangement links TRBV6-5 to TRBJ1-3, with unresolved D. The CDR3 has 15 residues. Germline values: CDR1 MNHEY, CDR2 SVGAGI. The ends were cut back, 0 bases at V and 3 bases at J, with 9 bases in the middle. CDR3 in amino acids: CASSYSPGLGNTIYF. As DNA, the CDR3 is TGTGCCAGCAGTTACTCCCCTGGGCTTGGAAACACCATATATTTT.

V is TRBV6-1 and J is TRBJ1-2; 9 bases match TRBD1. The CDR3 is made up of 15 amino acids. Germline loops: CDR1 MNHNS, CDR2 SASEGT. Unmatched junction bases numbered 10, after V lost 7 bases and J lost 4 bases. CDR3 protein: CASNQPPGQGYGYTF. DNA for the CDR3: TGTGCCAGCAACCAACCACCGGGACAGGGCTATGGCTACACCTTC.

The chain uses TRBV7-3 and TRBJ2-5; D might be TRBD2 (5 bases). Trimming pared 11 bases from V and 2 bases from J, leaving 21 bases between. Germline values: CDR1 SGHTA, CDR2 FQGTGA. There are 15 residues in the CDR3. CDR3 nucleotide sequence: TGTGCCTCTTCTCCATCGGGGTCTTCACAAGAGACCCAGTACTTC. Translating gives CASSPSGSSQETQYF.

For this clone: Germline and junction disagree at one end, which may indicate a read error. This sequence joins TRBV7-7 and TRBJ2-2; unclear D gene. Germline assignment: CDR1 SSHAT and CDR2 FNYEAQ (reference sequence). This CDR3 is 14 amino acids long. The CDR3 nucleotides read TGTGCTAGCAGCTTAGAACAGAACACCGGGGAGCTGTTTTTT. Its translation: CASSLEQNTGELFF.

This rearrangement joins TRBV5-1 to TRBJ1-1; a possible D gene is TRBD1 (6 bases). The CDR3 totals 13 residues. V lost 4 bases and J 6 bases, leaving 13 bases between the germline ends. CDR1 is SGHRS, CDR2 YFSETQ, per germline. CDR3 in DNA: TGCGCCAGCAGCCCGCAGGGGAGCGCTGAAGCTTTCTTT. It codes for CASSPQGSAEAFF.

The genes are TRBV6-5 and TRBJ1-1; no definite D call. Trimming took off 9 bases at V and 0 bases at J, with 5 bases between the two ends. The CDR3 is made up of 11 amino acids. Germline V gene data show CDR1 as MNHEY and CDR2 as SVGAGI. The DNA for the CDR3 is TGTGCCAGTAGAATGAACACTGAAGCTTTCTTT. This codes for CASRMNTEAFF.

V gene TRBV12-1 combines with J gene TRBJ2-7; the table's D call TRBD2 went unverified against the DNA. TRBV12-1 represents a pseudogene. CDR3 length equals 15 residues. The CDR3 DNA reads as TGTGCCAGCAGCTTAAATTCGGACTCGTTCTACGAGCAGTACTTC. Translation: CASSLNSDSFYEQYF.

This chain links TRBV6-5 with TRBJ2-3; D unclear. This CDR3 is 14 amino acids long. Germline CDR1 reads MNHEY; CDR2 reads SVGAGI. Trimming pared 0 bases from V and 2 bases from J, leaving 6 bases between. DNA for the CDR3: TGTGCCAGCAGTTACTCGCACAACACAGATACGCAGTATTTT. It is translated as CASSYSHNTDTQYF.

The chain joins TRBV4-2 to TRBJ1-2; no firm D call. Germline loops: CDR1 LGHNA, CDR2 YNFKEQ. With 3 bases removed from V and 8 bases from J, the gap between germline ends came to 19 bases. CDR3 length equals 15 residues. The CDR3 bases are TGTGCCAGCAGCCATTCGCTGAGCGGAGCCCGAGGCTACACCTTC. Translating it yields CASSHSLSGARGYTF.

The gene calls are TRBV7-6 and TRBJ2-1, with 14 bases that match TRBD2. The trim removed 4 bases at V and 9 bases at J, leaving 8 bases unmatched. This CDR3 is built from 16 residues. CDR1 is SGHVS and CDR2 is FNYEAQ in the germline V gene. Here the CDR3 DNA reads TGTGCCAGCAGCTCGACTAGCGGGGGGGCCTCAGCTGAGCAGTTCTTC. It yields the protein CASSSTSGGASAEQFF.

This rearrangement joins TRBV19 to TRBJ2-3, with 7 bases fitting TRBD1. The CDR3 length is 14 residues. V shed 7 bases, J shed 0 bases, and the junction held 4 bases outside the gene matches. Germline CDR1 and CDR2: LNHDA and SQIVND (reference sequence). DNA of the CDR3: TGTGCCAGTACCGACAGGGCCAGCACAGATACGCAGTATTTT. It codes for CASTDRASTDTQYF.